This TCR beta chain was recovered during a study of T-cell memory formation after mild COVID-19. Turning to the study itself: Each donor largely had its own TCR clusters.

V gave up 4 bases and J gave up 2 bases; unmatched junction bases: 7. This CDR3 contains 16 residues. CDR1 MNHEY and CDR2 SVGAGI come from the germline V gene. With constant-segment primers, 5'RACE yielded cDNA libraries of TCR alpha and TCR beta that carried sample barcodes and UMIs. Using its own MiXCR run on the 5' RACE reads, TCRdb lists one record per CDR3 protein. The sample has about 560,000 distinct CDR3 sequences, more than 15% seen once. For this clonotype: What it binds is not known.

Study observations and caveats: CM and EM subsets held most contracting CD4+ clones; EMRA held CD8+ ones.

The V and J genes are TRBV6-5 and TRBJ2-1; TRBD2 matches 8 bases. The sequence came from an adult woman who had mild COVID-19 (a few samples of this study predate the infection). Cell type and time point are not known. Sequences were obtained from PBMCs or a T cell subset sorted from them (not recorded which). CDR3 protein: CASSSRTSSAYNEQFF. CDR3 nucleotide sequence: TGTGCCAGCAGTTCCAGGACTAGCTCGGCCTACAATGAGCAGTTCTTC.